The 28 T cell receptor beta chains presented below share a single source sample, sequenced in a study of post-analysis software for immune sequencing data. Built from TCR beta cDNA, the libraries had unique molecular identifiers in them. TCRdb ran MiXCR on the PCR reads and lists one entry per CDR3 protein. This table holds roughly 600,000 distinct CDR3 sequences, about 40% found once. These receptors' targets are unknown. Study conclusions and caveats: TRBV5-6, TRBV5-1 and TRBV20-1 were among a handful of TRBV segments more frequent in patients than controls.

The sample consisted of blood. The receptors derive from a girl between 5 and 17 years old with multiple sclerosis.

This chain connects TRBV20-1 to TRBJ1-5, with a tentative D call TRBD1 (6 bases). V lost 3 bases, J lost 2 bases, and 14 bases lay in between. This CDR3 comprises 15 residues. Germline loops: CDR1 DFQATT, CDR2 SNEGSKA (reference sequence). The CDR3 DNA reads TGCAGTGCTAGGAGGGGGGGGGGAGGCAATCAGCCCCAGCATTTT. Protein: CSARRGGGGNQPQHF.

This clonotype was observed once. The genes are TRBV29-1 and TRBJ1-1, with 7 nucleotides matching TRBD1. Per the germline V gene, CDR1 is SQVTM and CDR2 is ANQGSEA. V was clipped by 6 bases and J by 1 base; unmatched bases: 5. CDR3 size: 13 residues. CDR3 loop: CSVERGPNTEAFF. CDR3 DNA: TGCAGCGTCGAGAGGGGGCCGAACACTGAAGCTTTCTTT.

This clonotype was detected only once. The V call is TRBV3-1, the J call TRBJ2-5; maybe TRBD2 (5 bases). This CDR3 contains 13 residues. Deletions cut 3 bases from V and 5 bases from J, with 10 bases between. Germline-derived CDR1 and CDR2 are LGHDT and YNNKEL (reference sequence). The CDR3 protein is CASSQASYETQYF. For the CDR3, the DNA is TGTGCCAGCAGCCAGGCTAGCTATGAGACCCAGTACTTC.

The V and J genes are TRBV29-1 and TRBJ2-3; 7 bases fit TRBD1. The CDR3 runs to 13 residues. CDR1 is SQVTM, CDR2 ANQGSEA, per germline. V shed 4 bases and J 4 bases; nucleotides not matched to a gene: 5. CDR3 loop: CSVGDSPADTQYF. In DNA, the CDR3 is TGCAGCGTTGGGGACAGTCCCGCAGATACGCAGTATTTT.

The chain uses TRBV7-2 and TRBJ2-2, with D perhaps matching TRBD2 (6 bases). The CDR3 has 14 residues. With 7 bases removed from V and 4 bases from J, the gap between germline ends came to 13 bases. Germline V lookup: CDR1 SGHTA, CDR2 FQGNSA. The CDR3 loop is CASTSGGRTGELFF. The CDR3 DNA reads TGTGCCAGCACCTCCGGAGGGCGCACCGGGGAGCTGTTTTTT.

This clonotype came up once. The chain carries TRBV29-1 and TRBJ2-1; 7 bases match TRBD2. Germline loops: CDR1 SQVTM, CDR2 ANQGSEA. The CDR3 sequence is 15 residues long. V shed 4 bases and J 4 bases; nucleotides not matched to a gene: 10. This CDR3 is CSVGRSGRPYNEQFF. The CDR3, as DNA: TGCAGCGTTGGCCGTAGCGGGCGCCCGTACAATGAGCAGTTCTTC.

The V and J genes are TRBV7-9 and TRBJ2-3; the match to TRBD2 covers 8 bases. The V segment lost 4 bases and the J segment 5 bases; nucleotides outside the gene matches: 11. The CDR3 has 16 amino acids. The germline gives CDR1 SEHNR, CDR2 FQNEAQ (reference sequence). In DNA form, the CDR3 reads TGTGCCAGCAGCTGGCCCCCCGGGAGGGTCGGAGATACGCAGTATTTT. Protein: CASSWPPGRVGDTQYF.

The chain employs TRBV4-1 and TRBJ1-1; 8 positions agree with TRBD1. The germline CDR1 and CDR2 sequences are MGHRA and YSYEKL. The CDR3 is 16 residues long. Trimming cost V 0 bases and J 4 bases; bases outside gene matches: 7. Written as DNA, the CDR3 is TGCGCCAGCAGCCAAGATATAAACAGGGGGGTCACTGAAGCTTTCTTT. Its translation: CASSQDINRGVTEAFF.

V gene TRBV7-9 combines with J gene TRBJ2-1; D is unclear. CDR3 size: 14 residues. V was shortened by 0 bases and J by 6 bases, with 9 bases between the two germline ends. The germline gives CDR1 SEHNR, CDR2 FQNEAQ (reference sequence). The chain's CDR3 is CASSLASPGNEQFF. Here the CDR3 DNA reads TGTGCCAGCAGCTTAGCCTCCCCCGGCAATGAGCAGTTCTTC.

The chain has TRBV12-3 or TRBV12-4 and TRBJ1-2, with 10 nucleotides matching TRBD1. The V gene end was trimmed by 1 base and the J gene end by 4 bases; junction bases not matched to a gene: 3. The CDR3 extends over 15 amino acids. In DNA, the CDR3 is TGTGCCAGCAGTTTAGGGACAGGGGGTCCCTATGGCTACACCTTC. Amino acids: CASSLGTGGPYGYTF.

This chain uses TRBV9 with TRBJ2-1; 10 positions match TRBD2. The germline gives CDR1 SGDLS, CDR2 YYNGEE. J lost 0 bases, V lost 0 bases, and 3 bases had no gene match. The CDR3 consists of 17 residues. This chain's CDR3 is CASSVGASGGSYNEQFF. DNA for the CDR3: TGTGCCAGCAGCGTAGGGGCTAGCGGGGGCTCCTACAATGAGCAGTTCTTC.

In this sample, this clonotype turned up a few times. This chain connects TRBV6-5 to TRBJ2-5; possibly TRBD2 for D (5 bases). Trimming shortened V by 7 bases and J by 7 bases, and 13 bases separated the two germline ends. Germline assignment: CDR1 MNHEY and CDR2 SVGAGI. The CDR3 is made up of 12 amino acids. The CDR3 loop reads CASTPKEGTQYF. The CDR3 region has the DNA TGTGCCAGCACGCCAAAAGAGGGGACCCAGTACTTC.

This chain links TRBV18 with TRBJ1-1, with TRBD1 as a possible D gene (6 bases). The CDR3 totals 14 residues. Trimming cost V 5 bases and J 0 bases, with 10 bases left between them. The germline V gene has CDR1 KGHSH and CDR2 LQKENI. CDR3 residues: CASSWDIMNTEAFF. The CDR3, as DNA: TGTGCCAGCTCATGGGACATCATGAACACTGAAGCTTTCTTT.

The table lists this clonotype with a count of one. The rearrangement links TRBV4-1 to TRBJ1-2; TRBD1 might be the D (5 bases). Trimming took off 1 base at V and 0 bases at J, with 12 bases between the two ends. There are 16 residues in the CDR3. Looked up from germline, CDR1 is MGHRA and CDR2 is YSYEKL. The CDR3 DNA reads as TGCGCCAGCAGCCAAGGTAGGGGTGGAACTAACTATGGCTACACCTTC. Protein: CASSQGRGGTNYGYTF.

This clonotype was detected only a few times. The chain uses TRBV6-4 and TRBJ1-6; 9 nucleotides line up with TRBD1. The CDR3 contains 15 residues. After removal of 0 bases from V and 6 bases from J, the junction contained 0 bases not matched to a gene. Germline CDR1 is MRHNA and CDR2 is SNTAGT. In DNA form, the CDR3 reads TGTGCCAGCAGTGACTCGACAGGGGGTAATTCACCCCTCCACTTT. Residues: CASSDSTGGNSPLHF.

V gene TRBV5-1 combines with J gene TRBJ1-1, with 9 bases lining up with TRBD1. Trimming removed 2 bases from V and 7 bases from J; junction bases left unmatched: 3. Per the germline V gene, CDR1 is SGHRS and CDR2 is YFSETQ. This CDR3 comprises 13 residues. CDR3 nucleotides: TGCGCCAGCAGCTTAGACAGGGGGGTTGAAGCTTTCTTT. Its protein is CASSLDRGVEAFF.

This clonotype occurred a few times. J is TRBJ2-5 and V is TRBV7-9, with D perhaps TRBD1 (5 bases). With the DNA end fitting TRBJ2-7 better, the J assignment may be wrong. The CDR3 sequence is 12 residues long. CDR1 and CDR2 from the germline V gene are SEHNR and FQNEAQ (reference sequence). CDR3: CASSDRLYEQYF. The CDR3 coding sequence is TGTGCCAGCAGCGACAGACTGTACGAGCAGTACTTC.

This clonotype was recorded a few times. The V call is TRBV6-1, the J call TRBJ2-1; TRBD2 matches 13 bases. The V and J ends lost 3 bases and 5 bases, in that order; junction bases with no gene match: 13. Per germline, CDR1 MNHNS and CDR2 SASEGT. This CDR3 contains 19 residues. CDR3 amino acids: CASSDLTSGGAGLDNEQFF. CDR3 DNA sequence: TGTGCCAGCAGTGATTTAACTAGCGGGGGGGCCGGGCTCGACAATGAGCAGTTCTTC.

The chain is built from TRBV12-3 or TRBV12-4 and TRBJ2-1; D might be TRBD2 (7 bases). The CDR3 totals 15 residues. Trimming stripped 5 bases from V and 8 bases from J, with 19 bases between. The CDR3 sequence is CASSPRGPYEDEQFF. The CDR3 DNA sequence: TGTGCCAGCAGTCCGCGGGGGCCCTATGAGGATGAGCAGTTCTTC.

The V gene is TRBV29-1, the J gene TRBJ1-2, with D perhaps matching TRBD1 (5 bases). Trimming shortened V by 5 bases and J by 6 bases, and 13 bases separated the two germline ends. Germline V gene sequence: CDR1 SQVTM, CDR2 ANQGSEA. The CDR3 totals 12 residues. The CDR3 nucleotides read TGCAGCGTTCACCAGGACATTGATGGCTACACCTTC. It encodes CSVHQDIDGYTF.

The chain employs TRBV10-3 and TRBJ2-3; the D gene could be TRBD1 or TRBD2 (5 bases each). The CDR3 is 16 amino acids. V was trimmed by 10 bases and J by 3 bases, leaving 23 bases between them. CDR1 and CDR2 (germline): ENHRY, SYGVKD. CDR3 loop: CATGIGASSKTDTQYF. The DNA of the CDR3 is TGTGCCACCGGAATCGGGGCATCTAGTAAGACAGATACGCAGTATTTT.

This clonotype occurred a few times. The gene calls are TRBV15 and TRBJ2-1, with D possibly being TRBD2 (5 bases). CDR3 length: 14 amino acids. Trimming removed 1 base from V and 9 bases from J, with 13 bases in between. Germline V gene data show CDR1 as LNHNV and CDR2 as YYDKDF (reference sequence). The CDR3 loop is CATSRGVESGEQFF. The CDR3 DNA reads as TGTGCCACCAGCAGAGGAGTCGAAAGCGGTGAGCAGTTCTTC.

The genes are TRBV5-1 and TRBJ2-1; D perhaps matches TRBD1 (7 bases). Germline CDR1 is SGHRS and CDR2 is YFSETQ. The CDR3 spans 16 residues. V was clipped by 4 bases and J by 3 bases, with 17 bases between them. CDR3 DNA sequence: TGCGCCAGCAGCGGCGGGACAAGGGGGCACTACAATGAGCAGTTCTTC. As protein: CASSGGTRGHYNEQFF.

In its sample, this clonotype was seen a few times. The chain is built from TRBV6-2 or TRBV6-3 and TRBJ2-7; the D gene is possibly TRBD2 (6 bases). The CDR3 sequence is 17 residues long. Trimming took off 2 bases at V and 2 bases at J, with 19 bases between the two ends. Germline CDR1 and CDR2: MNHEY and SVGEGT. The CDR3 here is CASSYPSRASVTYEQYF. In DNA form, the CDR3 reads TGTGCCAGCAGTTACCCCTCTCGGGCTAGCGTGACCTACGAGCAGTACTTC.

The chain recombines TRBV7-9 with TRBJ1-3; D remains ambiguous. This CDR3 has 12 amino acids. Between the trimmed V and J ends, which lost 5 bases and 4 bases, there was a span of 6 bases. CDR1 and CDR2 (germline): SEHNR, FQNEAQ (reference sequence). In nucleotides, the CDR3 is TGTGCCAGCAGCCCTCAGGGAAACACCATATATTTT. Protein: CASSPQGNTIYF.

For the CDR3, the DNA is TGCGCCAGCAGCCAAGGGCCGGGGGCGGCGCGAGTGTACAATGAGCAGTTCTTC. As protein: CASSQGPGAARVYNEQFF. The chain carries TRBV4-1 and TRBJ2-1; either TRBD1 or TRBD2 may fit D (6 bases each). CDR1 and CDR2 (germline): MGHRA, YSYEKL. V gave up 1 base and J gave up 4 bases, with 20 bases separating them. The CDR3 is 18 amino acids.

Of note for this clonotype: A much larger clone is a single base away; this may be a read error. The chain combines TRBV29-1 with TRBJ2-3; D is ambiguous. CDR1 SQVTM and CDR2 ANQGSEA come from the germline V gene. The CDR3 covers 14 residues. Here the CDR3 reads CRVEGQAAPDTQYF. The CDR3 region has the DNA TGCAGGGTTGAAGGGCAGGCTGCTCCGGATACGCAGTATTTT.

The V call is TRBV29-1, the J call TRBJ2-1; D gene unclear. The germline CDR1 and CDR2 sequences are SQVTM and ANQGSEA. CDR3 length: 10 residues. Between the trimmed V and J ends, which lost 1 base and 9 bases, there was a span of 4 bases. The chain's CDR3 is CSVEAGEQFF. CDR3 nucleotides: TGCAGCGTTGAAGCGGGTGAGCAGTTCTTC.